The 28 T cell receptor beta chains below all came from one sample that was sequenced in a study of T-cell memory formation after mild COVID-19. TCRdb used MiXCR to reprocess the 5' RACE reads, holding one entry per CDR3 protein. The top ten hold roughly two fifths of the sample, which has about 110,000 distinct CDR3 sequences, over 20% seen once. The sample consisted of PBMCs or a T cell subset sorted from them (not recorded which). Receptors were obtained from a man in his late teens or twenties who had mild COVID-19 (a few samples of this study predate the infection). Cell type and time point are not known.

The CDR3 loop reads CASSPSLADPTDTQYF. The CDR3 DNA reads TGTGCCAGCAGTCCCTCCCTAGCGGATCCCACAGATACGCAGTATTTT. The gene calls are TRBV12-3 or TRBV12-4 and TRBJ2-3; 7 nucleotides agree with TRBD2. V trimming: 5 bases; J trimming: 2 bases; junction bases outside the gene matches: 10. This CDR3 has 16 amino acids.

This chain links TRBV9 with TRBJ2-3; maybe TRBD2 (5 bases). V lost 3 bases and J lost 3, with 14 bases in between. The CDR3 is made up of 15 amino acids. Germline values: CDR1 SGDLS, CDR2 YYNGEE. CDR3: CASSDSVLFTDTQYF. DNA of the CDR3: TGTGCCAGCAGCGATAGCGTTTTGTTTACAGATACGCAGTATTTT.

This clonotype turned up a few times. This chain's CDR3 is CASSFVRRGRLGNTIYF. The CDR3 nucleotides are TGTGCCAGCAGTTTCGTCAGGAGAGGGCGGCTGGGAAACACCATATATTTT. The rearrangement links TRBV12-3 or TRBV12-4 to TRBJ1-3, with D unclear. V was trimmed by 3 bases and J by 4 bases, leaving 19 bases between them. The CDR3 is made up of 17 amino acids.

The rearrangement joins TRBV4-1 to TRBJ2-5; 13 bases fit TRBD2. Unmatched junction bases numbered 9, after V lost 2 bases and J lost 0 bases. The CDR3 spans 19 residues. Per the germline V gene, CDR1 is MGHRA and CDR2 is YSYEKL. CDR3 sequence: CASSQLGLAGAKYQETQYF. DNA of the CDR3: TGCGCCAGCAGCCAACTTGGACTAGCGGGGGCTAAGTACCAAGAGACCCAGTACTTC.

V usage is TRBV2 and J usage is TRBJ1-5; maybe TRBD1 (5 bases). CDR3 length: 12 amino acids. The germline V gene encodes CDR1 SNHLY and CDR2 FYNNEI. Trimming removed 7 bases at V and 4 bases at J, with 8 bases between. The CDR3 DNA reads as TGTGCCAGCACGGCAGGGAATCAGCCCCAGCATTTT. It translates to CASTAGNQPQHF.

CDR3 coding DNA: TGCGCCAGCAGCCAAGAGGGATTCGGTGGGGGAGACACTGAAGCTTTCTTT. This translates into CASSQEGFGGGDTEAFF. This chain connects TRBV5-1 to TRBJ1-1; maybe TRBD1 (5 bases). Germline CDR1 reads SGHRS; CDR2 reads YFSETQ. The CDR3 runs 17 residues. V shed 4 bases and J shed 3 bases, with 22 bases lying between them.

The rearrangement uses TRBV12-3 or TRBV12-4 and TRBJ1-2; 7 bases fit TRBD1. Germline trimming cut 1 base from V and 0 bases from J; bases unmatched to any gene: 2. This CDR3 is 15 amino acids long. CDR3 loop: CASSLGGTANYGYTF. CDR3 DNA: TGTGCCAGCAGTTTAGGGGGGACAGCTAACTATGGCTACACCTTC.

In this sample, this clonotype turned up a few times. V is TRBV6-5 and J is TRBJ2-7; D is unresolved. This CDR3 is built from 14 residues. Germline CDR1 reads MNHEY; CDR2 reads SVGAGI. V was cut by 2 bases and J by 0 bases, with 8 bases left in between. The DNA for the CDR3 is TGTGCCAGCAGTTACAGGTCCAACTCCTACGAGCAGTACGTC. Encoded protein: CASSYRSNSYEQYV.

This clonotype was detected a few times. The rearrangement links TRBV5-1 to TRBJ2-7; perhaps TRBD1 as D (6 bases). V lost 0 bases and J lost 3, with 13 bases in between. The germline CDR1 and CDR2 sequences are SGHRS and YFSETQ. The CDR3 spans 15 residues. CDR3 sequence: CASSLEGGDYYEQYF. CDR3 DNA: TGCGCCAGCAGCTTGGAAGGGGGTGACTACTACGAGCAGTACTTC. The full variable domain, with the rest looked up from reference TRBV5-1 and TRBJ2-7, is KAGVTQTPRYLIKTRGQQVTLSCSPISGHRSVSWYQQTPGQGLQFLFEYFSETQRNKGNFPGRFSGRQFSNSRSEMNVSTLELGDSALYLCASSLEGGDYYEQYFGPGTRLTVT.

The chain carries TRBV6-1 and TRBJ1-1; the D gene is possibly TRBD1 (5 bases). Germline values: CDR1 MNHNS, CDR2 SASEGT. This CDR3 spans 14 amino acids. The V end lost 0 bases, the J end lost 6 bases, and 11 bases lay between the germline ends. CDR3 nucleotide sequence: TGTGCCAGCAGTGAAGCCCGCGGGGGGGCTGAAGCTTTCTTT. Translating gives CASSEARGGAEAFF.

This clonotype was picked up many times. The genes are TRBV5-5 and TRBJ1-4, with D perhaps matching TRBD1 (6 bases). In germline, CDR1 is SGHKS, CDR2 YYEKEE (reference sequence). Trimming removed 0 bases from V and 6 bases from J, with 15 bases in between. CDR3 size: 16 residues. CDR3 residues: CASSLAPGRGDEKLFF. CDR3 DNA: TGTGCCAGCAGCTTGGCTCCAGGCAGGGGTGATGAAAAACTGTTTTTT.

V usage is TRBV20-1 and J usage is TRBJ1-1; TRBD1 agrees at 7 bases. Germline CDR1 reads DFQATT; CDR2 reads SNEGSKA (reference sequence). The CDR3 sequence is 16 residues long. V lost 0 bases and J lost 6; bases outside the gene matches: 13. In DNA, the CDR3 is TGCAGTGCTAGAGATCCTGAAGGGGGCCGAGGGTCTGAAGCTTTCTTT. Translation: CSARDPEGGRGSEAFF.

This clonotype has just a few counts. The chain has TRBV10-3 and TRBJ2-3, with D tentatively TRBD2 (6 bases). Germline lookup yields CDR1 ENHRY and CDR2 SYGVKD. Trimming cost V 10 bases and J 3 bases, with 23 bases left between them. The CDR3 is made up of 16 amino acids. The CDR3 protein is CATRDPGGEETDTQYF. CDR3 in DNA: TGTGCCACCAGAGATCCTGGCGGGGAGGAGACAGATACGCAGTATTTT.

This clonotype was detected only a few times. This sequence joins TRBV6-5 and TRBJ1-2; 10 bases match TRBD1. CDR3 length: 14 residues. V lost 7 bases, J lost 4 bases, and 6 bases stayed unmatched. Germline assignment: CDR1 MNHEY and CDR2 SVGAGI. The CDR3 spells CASTAGQGLYGYTF. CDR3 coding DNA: TGTGCCAGCACCGCGGGACAGGGGCTCTATGGCTACACCTTC.

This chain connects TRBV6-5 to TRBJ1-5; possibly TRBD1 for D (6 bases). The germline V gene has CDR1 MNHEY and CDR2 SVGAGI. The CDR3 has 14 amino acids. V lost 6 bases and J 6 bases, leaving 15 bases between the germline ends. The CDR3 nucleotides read TGTGCCAGCAGCCCCTCGGACAGTCCTCAGCCCCAGCATTTT. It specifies CASSPSDSPQPQHF.

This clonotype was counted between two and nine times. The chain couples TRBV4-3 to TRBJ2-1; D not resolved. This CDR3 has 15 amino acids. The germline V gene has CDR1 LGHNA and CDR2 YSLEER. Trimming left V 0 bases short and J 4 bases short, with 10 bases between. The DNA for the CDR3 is TGCGCCAGCAGCCAAGATTTGGCGACTTACAATGAGCAGTTCTTC. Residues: CASSQDLATYNEQFF.

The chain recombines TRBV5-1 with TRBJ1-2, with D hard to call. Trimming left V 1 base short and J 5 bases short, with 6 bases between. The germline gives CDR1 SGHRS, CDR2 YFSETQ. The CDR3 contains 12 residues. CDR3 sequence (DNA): TGCGCCAGCAGCTTGTACAGTTATGGCTACACCTTC. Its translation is CASSLYSYGYTF.

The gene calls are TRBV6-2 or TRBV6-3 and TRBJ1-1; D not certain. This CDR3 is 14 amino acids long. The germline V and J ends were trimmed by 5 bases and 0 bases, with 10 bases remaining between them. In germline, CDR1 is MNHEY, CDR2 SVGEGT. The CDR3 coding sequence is TGTGCCAGCAGTCCCGGACCGCTGAACACTGAAGCTTTCTTT. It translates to CASSPGPLNTEAFF.

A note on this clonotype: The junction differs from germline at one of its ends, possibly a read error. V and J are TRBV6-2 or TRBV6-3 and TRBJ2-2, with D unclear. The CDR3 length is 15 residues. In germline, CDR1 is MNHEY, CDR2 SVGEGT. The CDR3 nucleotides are TGTGCCAGCAGCAACCTCAGAGAGAACACCGTGGAGCTGTTTTTT. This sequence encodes CASSNLRENTVELFF.

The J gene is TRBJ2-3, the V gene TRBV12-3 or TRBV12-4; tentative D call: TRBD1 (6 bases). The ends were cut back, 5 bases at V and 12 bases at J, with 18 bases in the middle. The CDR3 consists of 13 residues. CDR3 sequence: CASSPQGSLPQYF. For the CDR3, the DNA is TGTGCCAGCAGTCCACAGGGTAGTTTGCCCCAGTATTTT.

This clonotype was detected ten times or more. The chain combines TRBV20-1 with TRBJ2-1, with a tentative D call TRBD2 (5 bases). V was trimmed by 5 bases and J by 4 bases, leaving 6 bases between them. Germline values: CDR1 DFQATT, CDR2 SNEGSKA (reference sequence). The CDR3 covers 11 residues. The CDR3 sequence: CSAEGYNEQFF. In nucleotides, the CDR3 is TGCAGTGCTGAGGGATACAATGAGCAGTTCTTC.

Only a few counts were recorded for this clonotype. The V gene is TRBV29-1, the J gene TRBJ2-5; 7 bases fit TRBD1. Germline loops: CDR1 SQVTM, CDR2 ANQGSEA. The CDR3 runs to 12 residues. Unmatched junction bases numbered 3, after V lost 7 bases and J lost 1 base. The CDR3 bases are TGCAGCGCTGACAGGGCCCAAGAGACCCAGTACTTC. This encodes CSADRAQETQYF.

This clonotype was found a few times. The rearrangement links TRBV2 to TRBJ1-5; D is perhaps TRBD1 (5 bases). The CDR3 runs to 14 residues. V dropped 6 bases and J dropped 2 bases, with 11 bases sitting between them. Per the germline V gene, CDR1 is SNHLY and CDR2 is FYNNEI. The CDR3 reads CASSGGVGNQPQHF. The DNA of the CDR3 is TGTGCCAGCAGCGGGGGGGTCGGCAATCAGCCCCAGCATTTT.

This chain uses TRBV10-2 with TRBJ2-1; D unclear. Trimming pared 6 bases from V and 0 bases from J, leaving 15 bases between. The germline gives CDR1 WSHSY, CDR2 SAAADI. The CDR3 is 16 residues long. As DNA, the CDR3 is TGCGCCAGCAGAGACCTACAAAAGAGCTCCTACAATGAGCAGTTCTTC. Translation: CASRDLQKSSYNEQFF.

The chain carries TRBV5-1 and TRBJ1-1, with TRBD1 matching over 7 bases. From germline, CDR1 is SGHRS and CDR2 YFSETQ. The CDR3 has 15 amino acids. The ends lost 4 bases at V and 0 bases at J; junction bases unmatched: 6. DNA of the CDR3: TGCGCCAGCAGCGTCCTACAGGGGATGAACACTGAAGCTTTCTTT. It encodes CASSVLQGMNTEAFF.

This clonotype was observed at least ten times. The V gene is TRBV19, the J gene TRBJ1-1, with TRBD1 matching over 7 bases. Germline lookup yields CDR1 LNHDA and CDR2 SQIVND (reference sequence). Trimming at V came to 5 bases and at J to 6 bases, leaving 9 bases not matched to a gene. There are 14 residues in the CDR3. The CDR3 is CASSPPGDSSEAFF. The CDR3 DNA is TGTGCCAGTAGTCCCCCTGGGGACAGTTCTGAAGCTTTCTTT.

The CDR3 nucleotides are TGTGCCAGCAGTTTGAGCGGGGGGTTCCGAGAGCAGTACGTC. Encoded protein: CASSLSGGFREQYV. The chain employs TRBV12-3 or TRBV12-4 and TRBJ2-7, with TRBD2 identical over 9 bases. J gave up 7 bases and V 3 bases, and 7 bases lay outside the gene matches. This CDR3 region has 14 residues.

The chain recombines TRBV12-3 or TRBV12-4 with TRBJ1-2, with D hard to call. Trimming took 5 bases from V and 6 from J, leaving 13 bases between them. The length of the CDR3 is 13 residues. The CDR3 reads CASSMTGTDGYTF. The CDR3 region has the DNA TGTGCCAGCAGTATGACCGGTACTGATGGCTACACCTTC.